This T cell receptor beta chain comes out of a study of early T cells in non-severe SARS-CoV-2 infection. Study details: Sequenced bulk RNA came from whole blood that was unsorted, and chains were unpaired.

Study conclusions and caveats: VDJdb-based matching was biased toward anti-spike CD8 responses and missed private and CD4 specificities.

Worth noting for this clonotype: Its cognate antigen is unknown.

Researchers tagged individual cDNA molecules with unique molecular identifiers. Each CDR3 protein is one row after TCRdb ran MiXCR on the 5' RACE reads. The data show nearly 95,000 distinct CDR3 sequences, 15% to 20% seen once. CDR3 length: 16 amino acids. The V segment lost 3 bases and the J segment 4 bases; nucleotides outside the gene matches: 7. Per germline, CDR1 MDHEN and CDR2 SYDVKM. The chain joins TRBV28 to TRBJ2-3, with 10 bases aligning to TRBD2. This specimen consisted of whole blood, obtained at baseline. This receptor was obtained from an adult who was a healthcare worker with PCR-confirmed SARS-CoV-2 infection or an uninfected control (not recorded which). In DNA, the CDR3 is TGTGCCAGCAGTTTGGGGAGCGGGAGGGCCTCAGATACGCAGTATTTT. Its translation is CASSLGSGRASDTQYF.